Following are 21 T cell receptor beta chains from one sample sequenced in a study of blood T cell repertoires in COVID-19. TCRdb's table, derived via immunoSEQ multiplex PCR, lists solely in-frame clones and lacks some. The sample records 72,000 or so clones, around 85% being singletons. The specimen sequenced was peripheral blood. Source of these receptors: an elderly woman with active or convalescent COVID-19.

The genes are TRBV30 and TRBJ1-4; tentative D call: TRBD1 (6 bases). The CDR3 totals 16 residues. Deletions cut 0 bases from V and 7 bases from J, with 18 bases between. Germline V gene lookup returns CDR1 GTSNPN and CDR2 SVGIG (reference sequence). The CDR3 DNA reads TGTGCCTGGAGTGTAAACTTTTGGGGGCAGAGTGAAAAACTGTTTTTT. This codes for CAWSVNFWGQSEKLFF.

This chain links TRBV28 with TRBJ1-5, with D uncertain. CDR3 length: 14 amino acids. The V end lost 5 bases, the J end lost 4 bases, and 12 bases lay between the germline ends. The germline gives CDR1 MDHEN, CDR2 SYDVKM. CDR3: CASSVQAANQPQHF. CDR3 coding DNA: TGTGCCAGCAGTGTTCAGGCCGCTAATCAGCCCCAGCATTTT. Variable domain in full (rest from reference TRBV28 and TRBJ1-5): DVKVTQSSRYLVKRTGEKVFLECVQDMDHENMFWYRQDPGLGLRLIYFSYDVKMKEKGDIPEGYSVSREKKERFSLILESASTNQTSMYLCASSVQAANQPQHFGDGTRLSIL.

The V and J genes are TRBV6-4 and TRBJ2-2; D may be TRBD2 (6 bases). The CDR3 sequence is 15 residues long. Germline lookup yields CDR1 MRHNA and CDR2 SNTAGT. The V end was cut by 4 bases, the J end by 3 bases, with 12 bases between. CDR3 nucleotide sequence: TGTGCCAGCAGTGTGTCCGGGAGCTACACCGGGGAGCTGTTTTTT. Translated: CASSVSGSYTGELFF.

The chain uses TRBV28 and TRBJ2-5, with 9 bases matching TRBD2. V dropped 8 bases and J dropped 5; count of bases not matched to a gene: 12. The CDR3 sequence is 15 residues long. Germline lookup yields CDR1 MDHEN and CDR2 SYDVKM. This CDR3 reads CASSGRGGLVETQYF. As DNA, the CDR3 is TGTGCCAGCTCAGGGCGGGGGGGCCTTGTGGAGACCCAGTACTTC.

The chain recombines TRBV19 with TRBJ1-3, with TRBD1 matching 7 bases. The germline V gene has CDR1 LNHDA and CDR2 SQIVND (reference sequence). This CDR3 is 14 amino acids long. Trimming at V came to 8 bases and at J to 0 bases, leaving 4 bases not matched to a gene. CDR3 protein: CASLDRSSGNTIYF. In DNA form, the CDR3 reads TGTGCCAGTCTGGACAGGAGCTCTGGAAACACCATATATTTT. Full variable domain (missing parts from reference TRBV19 and TRBJ1-3): DGGITQSPKYLFRKEGQNVTLSCEQNLNHDAMYWYRQDPGQGLRLIYYSQIVNDFQKGDIAEGYSVSREKKESFPLTVTSAQKNPTAFYLCASLDRSSGNTIYFGEGSWLTVV.

The chain has TRBV2 and TRBJ1-1; a weak D match, TRBD1 (6 bases). The CDR3 runs to 14 residues. Germline V gene lookup returns CDR1 SNHLY and CDR2 FYNNEI. Trimming took 4 bases from V and 1 from J, leaving 10 bases between them. CDR3 coding DNA: TGTGCCAGCAGTGGGGGGCCAGGGAACACTGAAGCTTTCTTT. This sequence encodes CASSGGPGNTEAFF.

V gene TRBV7-9 combines with J gene TRBJ1-1; TRBD1 might be the D (5 bases). Looked up from germline, CDR1 is SEHNR and CDR2 is FQNEAQ (reference sequence). The CDR3 runs 16 residues. V lost 5 bases and J 0 bases, leaving 16 bases between the germline ends. In nucleotides, the CDR3 is TGTGCCAGCAGCAATCCCTTTGGAGGGGTGAACACTGAAGCTTTCTTT. The encoded protein is CASSNPFGGVNTEAFF.

The chain has TRBV29-1 and TRBJ2-1; 13 bases align to TRBD2. This CDR3 region has 16 residues. Trimming took 4 bases from V and 10 from J; bases not matched to a gene: 13. The germline CDR1 and CDR2 sequences are SQVTM and ANQGSEA. The chain's CDR3 is CSVGGLLAGGFWEQFF. As DNA, the CDR3 is TGCAGCGTTGGAGGGTTACTAGCGGGGGGGTTCTGGGAGCAGTTCTTC.

CDR3 sequence: CASSPAAGRGQETQYF. As DNA, the CDR3 is TGTGCCAGCAGCCCAGCGGCGGGTCGGGGGCAAGAGACCCAGTACTTC. The V gene is TRBV7-7, the J gene TRBJ2-5; TRBD2 might be the D (6 bases). Trimming took 5 bases from V and 2 from J, leaving 18 bases between them. Germline assignment: CDR1 SSHAT and CDR2 FNYEAQ (reference sequence). CDR3 length: 16 amino acids. Using reference TRBV7-7 and TRBJ2-5 for the parts outside the CDR3, the full variable domain is GAGVSQSPRYKVTKRGQDVTLRCDPISSHATLYWYQQALGQGPEFLTYFNYEAQPDKSGLPSDRFSAERPEGSISTLTIQRTEQRDSAMYRCASSPAAGRGQETQYFGPGTRLLVL.

V usage is TRBV5-6 and J usage is TRBJ2-1, with a possible D match to TRBD2 (5 bases). The CDR3 totals 16 residues. Per the germline V gene, CDR1 is SGHDT and CDR2 is YYEEEE. Trimming shortened V by 3 bases and J by 5 bases, and 18 bases separated the two germline ends. The CDR3, as DNA: TGTGCCAGCAGCTGGGATCGGGGAAGTTTAGACAATGAGCAGTTCTTC. Its translation: CASSWDRGSLDNEQFF.

The chain recombines TRBV7-2 with TRBJ2-3; 8 positions agree with TRBD1. The V and J ends lost 5 bases and 4 bases, in that order; junction bases with no gene match: 2. Germline loops: CDR1 SGHTA, CDR2 FQGNSA. The CDR3 covers 13 residues. The CDR3 nucleotides are TGTGCCAGCAGCGGACAGGGCCCAGATACGCAGTATTTT. As protein: CASSGQGPDTQYF.

The rearrangement links TRBV6-5 to TRBJ2-7; TRBD1 agrees at 11 bases. The V and J ends lost 6 bases and 5 bases, in that order; junction bases with no gene match: 6. Germline V gene sequence: CDR1 MNHEY, CDR2 SVGAGI. The CDR3 length is 14 residues. The DNA for the CDR3 is TGTGCCAGCAGCTCCGGGACAGGGGGACACGAGCAGTACTTC. Its translation is CASSSGTGGHEQYF.

The genes are TRBV4-3 and TRBJ2-1; D not resolved. Trimming removed 0 bases from V and 4 bases from J, with 13 bases in between. The CDR3 consists of 16 residues. Germline-derived CDR1 and CDR2 are LGHNA and YSLEER. CDR3: CASSQDPLGYYNEQFF. The CDR3 DNA follows: TGCGCCAGCAGCCAAGATCCGCTAGGTTATTACAATGAGCAGTTCTTC.

For the CDR3, the DNA is TGTGCCAGCAGCCAATCCACAGTGCAAGTCGCTTTCTTT. It yields the protein CASSQSTVQVAFF. The rearrangement joins TRBV16 to TRBJ1-1; D is unclear. V dropped 0 bases and J dropped 11 bases, with 13 bases sitting between them. This CDR3 comprises 13 residues. CDR1 and CDR2 from the germline V gene are KGHSY and FQNENV. The full variable domain, in which reference TRBV16 and TRBJ1-1 provide the parts outside the CDR3, is GEEVAQTPKHLVRGEGQKAKLYCAPIKGHSYVFWYQQVLKNEFKFLISFQNENVFDETGMPKERFSAKCLPNSPCSLEIQATKLEDSAVYFCASSQSTVQVAFFGQGTRLTVV.

The rearrangement uses TRBV11-2 and TRBJ1-2; no firm D call. Germline values: CDR1 SGHAT, CDR2 FQNNGV. V was cut by 4 bases and J by 13 bases, with 10 bases left in between. This CDR3 comprises 10 residues. The CDR3 sequence: CASSSRSRTF. For the CDR3, the DNA is TGTGCCAGCAGCTCTAGATCTCGCACCTTC.

This clone was recorded once. The chain uses TRBV19 and TRBJ1-3; tentative D call: TRBD1 (6 bases). Per the germline V gene, CDR1 is LNHDA and CDR2 is SQIVND (reference sequence). There are 15 residues in the CDR3. V lost 6 bases and J 0 bases, leaving 12 bases between the germline ends. CDR3 bases: TGTGCCAGTAGACCAGGACAGACCTCTGGAAACACCATATATTTT. Its protein product is CASRPGQTSGNTIYF.

This clone occurred a few times. The V gene is TRBV19, the J gene TRBJ1-5, with D possibly being TRBD1 (6 bases). Germline V lookup: CDR1 LNHDA, CDR2 SQIVND (reference sequence). Trimming removed 4 bases from V and 6 bases from J, with 16 bases in between. The CDR3 extends over 15 amino acids. CDR3: CASSTYRAGSQPQHF. The CDR3 DNA reads TGTGCCAGTAGTACCTACAGGGCTGGGAGTCAGCCCCAGCATTTT.

This chain connects TRBV28 to TRBJ2-2; 7 nucleotides align to TRBD2. The V segment lost 3 bases and the J segment 6 bases; nucleotides outside the gene matches: 7. The CDR3 is 15 residues long. In germline, CDR1 is MDHEN, CDR2 SYDVKM. DNA for the CDR3: TGTGCCAGCAGTTTGCTACTTCGGGGGGCCGGGGAGCTGTTTTTT. Protein sequence: CASSLLLRGAGELFF. Variable domain in full (rest from reference TRBV28 and TRBJ2-2): DVKVTQSSRYLVKRTGEKVFLECVQDMDHENMFWYRQDPGLGLRLIYFSYDVKMKEKGDIPEGYSVSREKKERFSLILESASTNQTSMYLCASSLLLRGAGELFFGEGSRLTVL.

This chain uses TRBV30 with TRBJ1-4; TRBD1 might be the D (5 bases). The V end lost 8 bases, the J end lost 7 bases, and 32 bases lay between the germline ends. The length of the CDR3 is 18 residues. Germline-derived CDR1 and CDR2 are GTSNPN and SVGIG (reference sequence). The CDR3 DNA sequence: TGTGCCGGATGCCTATCCGGGAATGCAGGGCGGGGATGTGAAAAACTGTTTTTT. Translation: CAGCLSGNAGRGCEKLFF.

This chain joins TRBV20-1 and TRBJ2-2; D uncertain. Per the germline V gene, CDR1 is DFQATT and CDR2 is SNEGSKA (reference sequence). The CDR3 spans 13 residues. V was cut by 3 bases and J by 6 bases, with 11 bases left in between. CDR3 sequence reads: CSASSVVAGELFF. The CDR3 DNA reads TGCAGTGCTAGTTCGGTTGTAGCCGGGGAGCTGTTTTTT.

The chain employs TRBV27 and TRBJ1-6; 7 bases are a match to TRBD1. Unmatched junction bases numbered 16, after V lost 0 bases and J lost 5 bases. The CDR3 length is 20 residues. Germline values: CDR1 MNHEY, CDR2 SMNVEV (reference sequence). The CDR3 loop is CASSLSGDSRAWLDNSPLHF. CDR3 coding DNA: TGTGCCAGCAGTTTATCCGGGGACAGTCGGGCTTGGCTAGATAATTCACCCCTCCACTTT.